This TCR beta chain came from a study of T-cell memory formation after mild COVID-19 listed by TCRdb under 2021. As for the study more broadly: Most TCR sequence clusters were specific to one of the two donors. In a couple of donors, T-cell clones that expanded and contracted after mild COVID-19 were followed by sequencing TCRalpha and TCRbeta repertoires longitudinally. Two young, previously healthy adult volunteers, one female and one male, were included in the cohort.

As concerns this clonotype: Which antigen it targets is not known. No per-base quality is available; no much larger clone lies one base away.

Ficoll-Paque density gradient centrifugation was the method used to isolate PBMCs. The sequencing machine was an Illumina NovaSeq 6000. TCRalpha and TCRbeta cDNA libraries were built by 5'RACE with constant-segment primers, adding sample barcodes and unique molecular identifiers. RNA was extracted from every sample with Trizol reagent. Libraries were amplified in two PCR steps, with a second sample barcode and Illumina TruSeq adapters added in the second step. Sequencing of libraries was performed on an Illumina NovaSeq with 2 x 150 bp paired-end reads. The paper's data handling went like this. The reads were demultiplexed and collapsed into UMI-guided consensus sequences using migec v1.2.7. Using mixcr v2.1.11, the UMI consensuses were aligned to TRA and TRB V and J templates and assembled into clonotypes. A clonotype was counted as expanded or contracted only when both edgeR and NoisET called the clonotype significant, with the noise models trained on biological replicates. For edgeR calls, the thresholds were a false discovery rate-adjusted p below 0.01 and a log2 fold-change of 1. PCA with hierarchical clustering of max-normalized trajectories of the 1000 most abundant clonotypes was used as exploratory dynamics analysis. Separately sequenced CD4+ and CD8+ repertoires were used to assign a CD4 or CD8 phenotype to each responding clone. The raw public reads went through TCRdb reprocessing: fastp at Q25, MiXCR clone calling, in-frame beta chains kept. Each entry merges the rows of one CDR3 protein and shows their most common DNA and genes. It is TCRdb's table, rather than the study itself, that gives the V and J calls and clone size. This sample comprises about 560,000 distinct CDR3 sequences, under 20% of them detected only once. The ten largest clones capture more than 10% of the sample.

Based on the germline V gene, the CDR1 and CDR2 sequences are MDHEN and SYDVKM. For this chain, trimming is 6 bases at the V end and 5 bases at the J end, and the number of junction bases without a gene match is 8. From its cysteine to its phenylalanine, the CDR3 spans 14 amino acids. Just the 42-base CDR3 DNA is kept, in frame starting at base 1. Overall study outcomes, separate from this receptor: SARS-CoV-2 specificity was not confirmed for the second-wave clones peaking on day 37. Only two mild cases were covered in the study, and larger cohorts including severe cases with pre-infection samples were considered necessary. Clones contracting from day 15 to 85 had balanced CD4/CD8 phenotypes, while a second wave expanding from day 15 to 37 was biased towards CD4+. Contracting CD4+ clones turned up mainly in the CM and EM memory subsets, whereas EMRA was where CD8+ clones were enriched. Some responding clones were found in pre-infection memory, which suggests that pre-existing cross-reactive memory T cells took part in the SARS-CoV-2 response.

The chain couples TRBV28 to TRBJ2-5; the central 8 bases match TRBD2. The sequencing sample was made of PBMCs or a T cell subset sorted from them (not recorded which). This TCR was sampled from an adult woman who had mild COVID-19 (a few samples of this study predate the infection). The sample titles of this study are shuffled in the database, so cell type and time point are left out; the donor was told from shared clones. The DNA sequence is given as TGTGCCAGCAGCCCGGGGGGGCGGAAGGAGACCCAGTACTTC. Its coded protein is CASSPGGRKETQYF.